The present entry profiles one TCR beta chain with its context. Its recognized antigen is unknown. Within one base of it there is no much larger clone, and no base qualities were kept. These data belong to a study of patients and donors after allogeneic stem cell transplantation (dated by TCRdb to about 2020). From the germline V gene (reference sequence), CDR1 is MNHEY and CDR2 is SMNVEV. V lost 4 bases and J lost 5 bases, and the count of bases not matched to a germline gene is 7. The CDR3 goes from the cysteine to the phenylalanine over 14 residues. Just CDR3 DNA is preserved here, 42 bases in frame from base 1. The library was obtained by RT-PCR. Sequencing was carried out with a NextSeq 550. In-frame beta chains were kept once TCRdb had trimmed the public reads at Q25 with fastp and called clones with MiXCR. Each CDR3 protein appears once, grouped with its most common genes and DNA. The sample table contains about 16,000 distinct CDR3 sequences; only one count was recorded for 27% of them. 36% of the sample is taken by the ten largest.

The specimen was blood, either unsorted or a sorted T cell fraction (not recorded which). The chain is made from TRBV27 and TRBJ1-2; 7 bases in the junction line up with TRBD1. The origin of this receptor is a human donor who was either an allogeneic HSCT recipient or a stem cell or donor lymphocyte infusion donor (not recorded which). It is not recorded whose cells these are; they may come from a transplant donor. The sequenced DNA: TGTGCCAGCAGTTACAGGGGCGATTCTTATGGCTACACCTTC. This codes for CASSYRGDSYGYTF.